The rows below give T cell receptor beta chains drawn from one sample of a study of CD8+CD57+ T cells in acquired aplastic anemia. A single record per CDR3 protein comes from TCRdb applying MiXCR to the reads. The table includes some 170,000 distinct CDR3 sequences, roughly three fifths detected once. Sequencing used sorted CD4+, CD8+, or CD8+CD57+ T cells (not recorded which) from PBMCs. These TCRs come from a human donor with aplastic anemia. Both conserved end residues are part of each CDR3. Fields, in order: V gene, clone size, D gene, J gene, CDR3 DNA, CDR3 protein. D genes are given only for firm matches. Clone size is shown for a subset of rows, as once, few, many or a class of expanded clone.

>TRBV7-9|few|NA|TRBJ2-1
TGTGCCAGCAGCTTAGCGGGAACCAGCTCCTACAATGAGCAGTTCTTC
CASSLAGTSSYNEQFF
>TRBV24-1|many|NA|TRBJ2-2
TGTGCCACCAGTGATTTTAAAGGGGCGAACACCGGGGAGCTGTTTTTT
CATSDFKGANTGELFF
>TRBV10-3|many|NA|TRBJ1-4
TGTGCCATCAGACCGGGACACCTAAGGGGGGCAACTAATGAAAAACTGTTTTTT
CAIRPGHLRGATNEKLFF
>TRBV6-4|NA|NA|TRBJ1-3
TGTGCCAGCAGTGGAGGTGCAGGGGACTCTGGAAACACCATATATTTT
CASSGGAGDSGNTIYF
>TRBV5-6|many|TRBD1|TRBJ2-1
TGTGCCAGCAGCTTCCGGGACAGACCCTACAATGAGCAGTTCTTC
CASSFRDRPYNEQFF
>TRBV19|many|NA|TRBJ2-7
TGTGCCAGTAGTATAGGAGGCTACGAGCAGTACTTC
CASSIGGYEQYF
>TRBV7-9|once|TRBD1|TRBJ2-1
TGTGCCAGCAGCTCTCGGCGAACAGGGGATGAGCAGTTCTTC
CASSSRRTGDEQFF
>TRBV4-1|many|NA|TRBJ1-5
TGCGCCAGCAGCCAACCCGGGACTGGAGGCAATCAGCCCCAGCATTTT
CASSQPGTGGNQPQHF
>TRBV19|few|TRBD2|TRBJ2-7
TGTGCCAGTAGTCGCGCGGGAGGTTTCGAGCAGTACTTC
CASSRAGGFEQYF
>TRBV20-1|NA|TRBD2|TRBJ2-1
TGCAGTGCTACGTTAGCGGGGGTAGCCTACAATGAGCAGTTCTTC
CSATLAGVAYNEQFF
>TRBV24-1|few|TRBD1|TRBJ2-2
TGTGCCACCAGTGACAAAAGACCAGGACAGGGGTATGCCGGGGAGTTGTTTTTT
CATSDKRPGQGYAGELFF
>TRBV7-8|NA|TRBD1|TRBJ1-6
TGTGCCAGCAGCTCCCGACAGGGGGGCAATCAGCCCCTCCACTTT
CASSSRQGGNQPLHF
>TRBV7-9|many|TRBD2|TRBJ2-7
TGTGCCAGCAGCACCTTCGGGGGGGCCGAAGAGCAGTACTTC
CASSTFGGAEEQYF
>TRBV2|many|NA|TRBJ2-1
TGTGCCAGCAGTGAAGGGGCAGGAAGGCACAATGAGCAGTTCTTC
CASSEGAGRHNEQFF
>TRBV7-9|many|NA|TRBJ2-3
TGTGCCAGCAGCAATACTAGGGCAGGGGATACGCAGTATTTT
CASSNTRAGDTQYF
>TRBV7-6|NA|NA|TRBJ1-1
TGTGCCAGCAGCTTAGGTTCGGGGATTGAAGCTATCTTT
CASSLGSGIEAIF
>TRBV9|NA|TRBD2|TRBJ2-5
TGTGCCAGCAGCGTAGCGGGGGGGCCACTTGAGACCCAGTACTTC
CASSVAGGPLETQYF
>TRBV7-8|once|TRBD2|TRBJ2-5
TGTGCCAGCAGCCAAGTCGGGGGGGTGGAGACCCAGTACTTC
CASSQVGGVETQYF
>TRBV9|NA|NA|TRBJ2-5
TGTGCCAGCAGCGCCGACCCCCGGATAGAGACCCAGTACTTC
CASSADPRIETQYF
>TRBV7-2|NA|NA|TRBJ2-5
TGTGCCAGCAGCCCGCACTCGGGAGCGCAAGAGACCCAGTACTTC
CASSPHSGAQETQYF
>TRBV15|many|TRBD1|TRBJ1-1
TGTGCCACCAGCAGAGATCGGAGGGGGCTTGCGGAAGCTTTCTTT
CATSRDRRGLAEAFF
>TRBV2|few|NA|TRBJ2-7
TGTGCCAGCAGTGAGTTGGGCTACGAGCAGTACTTC
CASSELGYEQYF
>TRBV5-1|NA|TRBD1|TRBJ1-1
TGCGCCAGCAGCTTGGATGGGACAGTAGCTTTCTTT
CASSLDGTVAFF
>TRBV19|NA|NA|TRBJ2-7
TGTGCCAGTAGCCGGACGTCGAGCTCCTACGAGCAGTACTTC
CASSRTSSSYEQYF
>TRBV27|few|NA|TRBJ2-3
TGTGCCAGCTCCTTCCTAGGTCCGGGCTCGGGCTCCGGGGGGCAGTATTTT
CASSFLGPGSGSGGQYF
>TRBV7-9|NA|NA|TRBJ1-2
TGTGCCAGCAGCTTAGTAAGGATTGACTATGGCTACACCTTC
CASSLVRIDYGYTF
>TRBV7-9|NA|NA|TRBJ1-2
TGTGCCAGCAGCCCGACCGACAACGACACTAACTATGGCTACACCTTC
CASSPTDNDTNYGYTF
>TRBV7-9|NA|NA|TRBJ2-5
TGTGCCAGCAGCTACCAGACAGGCACCGAGACCCAGTACTTC
CASSYQTGTETQYF
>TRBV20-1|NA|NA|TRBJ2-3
TGCAGTGCTAGAGATCCGGCTAGCGGCACAGATACGCAGTATTTT
CSARDPASGTDTQYF
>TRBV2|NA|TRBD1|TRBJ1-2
TGTGCCAGCAGTCACCCGGGACAGGATCGCTATGGCTACACCTTC
CASSHPGQDRYGYTF
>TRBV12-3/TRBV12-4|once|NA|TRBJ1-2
TGTGCCAGCAGTCGCTCGGGGAACTATGGCTACACCTTC
CASSRSGNYGYTF
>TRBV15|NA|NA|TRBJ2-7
TGTGCCACCAGCTCCAAACCCTGGGGGACCGGTGCCTACGAGCAGTACTTC
CATSSKPWGTGAYEQYF
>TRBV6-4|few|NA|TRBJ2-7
TGTGCCAGCAGAGACGAAGTGACTAGTACCTACGAGCAGTACTTC
CASRDEVTSTYEQYF
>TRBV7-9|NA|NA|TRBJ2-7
TGTGCCAGCAGTTCGACTACCCCATTCGAGCAGTACTTC
CASSSTTPFEQYF
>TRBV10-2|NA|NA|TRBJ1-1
TGCGCCAGCACTAGGGCCCCGAACACTGAAGCTTTCTTT
CASTRAPNTEAFF
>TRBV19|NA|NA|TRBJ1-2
TGTGCCAGTACCATAGGGGGGAACTATGGCTACACCTTC
CASTIGGNYGYTF
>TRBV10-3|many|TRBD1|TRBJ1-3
TGTGCCATCATGACGACAGGGGCAGGAAACACCATATATTTT
CAIMTTGAGNTIYF
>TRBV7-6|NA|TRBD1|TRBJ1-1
TGTGCCAGCAGCTTAGAGGGCCGACAGGGGGACAACACTGAAGCTTTCTTT
CASSLEGRQGDNTEAFF
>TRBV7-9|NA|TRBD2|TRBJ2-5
TGTGCCAGCAGCTTAGTTCCTAGCGGGGCACAAGAGACCCAGTACTTC
CASSLVPSGAQETQYF
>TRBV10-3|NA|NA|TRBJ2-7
TGTGCCATGAGGGATGGGGGTTCCTACGAGCAGTACTTC
CAMRDGGSYEQYF
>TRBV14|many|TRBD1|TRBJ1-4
TGTGCCAGCAGCCAAGTGACAGGGGTAAATGAAAAACTGTTTTTT
CASSQVTGVNEKLFF
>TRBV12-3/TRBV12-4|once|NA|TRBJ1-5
TGTGCCAGCAGCCCCGCTGGCAGGGGTCAGCCCCAGCATTTT
CASSPAGRGQPQHF
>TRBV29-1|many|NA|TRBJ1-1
TGCAGCGACAGAGAGTGGGCTTCCATGAACACTGAAGCTTTCTTT
CSDREWASMNTEAFF
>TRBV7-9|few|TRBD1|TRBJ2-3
TGTGCCAGCAGCCCACAGGGGGCCGCAGATACGCAGTATTTT
CASSPQGAADTQYF